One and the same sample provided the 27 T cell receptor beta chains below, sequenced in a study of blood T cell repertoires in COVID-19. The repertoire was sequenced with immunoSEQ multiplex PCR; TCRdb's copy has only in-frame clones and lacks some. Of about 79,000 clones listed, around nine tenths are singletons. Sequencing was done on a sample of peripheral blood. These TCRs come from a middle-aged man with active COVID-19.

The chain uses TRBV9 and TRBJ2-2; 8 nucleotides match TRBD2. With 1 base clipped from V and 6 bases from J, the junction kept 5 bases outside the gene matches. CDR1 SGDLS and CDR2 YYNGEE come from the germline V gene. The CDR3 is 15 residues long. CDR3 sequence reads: CASSVLGGRPGELFF. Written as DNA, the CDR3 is TGTGCCAGCAGCGTACTGGGCGGGAGGCCCGGGGAGCTGTTTTTT.

The CDR3 nucleotides read TGTGCCATCAGGAGGGATGGGGAGACCCAGTACTTC. Protein product: CAIRRDGETQYF. This sequence joins TRBV10-3 and TRBJ2-5; a weak D match, TRBD2 (5 bases). Germline CDR1 and CDR2: ENHRY and SYGVKD. With 6 bases removed from V and 5 bases from J, the gap between germline ends came to 10 bases. This CDR3 is 12 amino acids long.

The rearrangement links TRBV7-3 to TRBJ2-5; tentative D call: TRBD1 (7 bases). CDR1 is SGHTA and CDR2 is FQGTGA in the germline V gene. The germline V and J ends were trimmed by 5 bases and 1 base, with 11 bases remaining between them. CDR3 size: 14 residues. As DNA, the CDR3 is TGTGCCAGCAGCCGGAGGGGGCCCCAAGAGACCCAGTACTTC. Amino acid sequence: CASSRRGPQETQYF.

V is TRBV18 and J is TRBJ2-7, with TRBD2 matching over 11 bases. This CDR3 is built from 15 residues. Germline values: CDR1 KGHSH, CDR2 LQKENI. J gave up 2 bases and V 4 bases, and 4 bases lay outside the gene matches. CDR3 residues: CASSQTSGRAYEQYF. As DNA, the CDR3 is TGTGCCAGCTCACAAACTAGCGGGAGAGCCTACGAGCAGTACTTC.

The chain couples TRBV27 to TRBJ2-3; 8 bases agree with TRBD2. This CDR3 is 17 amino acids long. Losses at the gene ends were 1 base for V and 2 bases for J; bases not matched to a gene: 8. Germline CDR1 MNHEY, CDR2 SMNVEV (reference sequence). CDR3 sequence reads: CASSLFGRGGYTDTQYF. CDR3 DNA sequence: TGTGCCAGCAGTTTATTCGGCCGCGGGGGGTACACAGATACGCAGTATTTT.

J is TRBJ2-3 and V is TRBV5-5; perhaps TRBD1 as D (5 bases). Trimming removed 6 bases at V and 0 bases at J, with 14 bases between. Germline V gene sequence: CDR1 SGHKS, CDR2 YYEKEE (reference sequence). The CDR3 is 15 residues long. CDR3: CASKLRQQSTDTQYF. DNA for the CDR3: TGTGCCAGCAAACTCCGACAGCAAAGCACAGATACGCAGTATTTT.

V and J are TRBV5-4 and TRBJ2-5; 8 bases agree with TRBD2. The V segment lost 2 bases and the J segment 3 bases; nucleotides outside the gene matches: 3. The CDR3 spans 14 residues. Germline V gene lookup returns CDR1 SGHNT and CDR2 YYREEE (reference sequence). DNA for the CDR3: TGTGCCAGCAGCTTAGCGGGAGCAGAAGAGACCCAGTACTTC. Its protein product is CASSLAGAEETQYF.

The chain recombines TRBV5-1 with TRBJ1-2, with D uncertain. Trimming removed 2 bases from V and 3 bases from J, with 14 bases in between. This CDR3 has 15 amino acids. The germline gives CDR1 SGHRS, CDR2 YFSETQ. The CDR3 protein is CASSFLPEGYYGYTF. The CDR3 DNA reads TGCGCCAGCAGCTTTCTGCCCGAGGGTTACTATGGCTACACCTTC.

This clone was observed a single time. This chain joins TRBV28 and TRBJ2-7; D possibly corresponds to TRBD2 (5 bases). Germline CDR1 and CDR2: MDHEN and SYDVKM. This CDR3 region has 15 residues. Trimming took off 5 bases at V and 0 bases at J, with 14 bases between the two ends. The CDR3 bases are TGTGCCAGCAGTCCCGGAGGTAGGAGCTCCTACGAGCAGTACTTC. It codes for CASSPGGRSSYEQYF.

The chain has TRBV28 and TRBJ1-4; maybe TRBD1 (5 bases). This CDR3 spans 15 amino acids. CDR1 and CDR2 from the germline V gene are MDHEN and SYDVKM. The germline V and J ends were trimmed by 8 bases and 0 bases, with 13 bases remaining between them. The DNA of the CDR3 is TGTGCCAGCTGGGGGGGATTGGCAACTAATGAAAAACTGTTTTTT. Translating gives CASWGGLATNEKLFF. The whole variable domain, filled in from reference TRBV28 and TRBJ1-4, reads DVKVTQSSRYLVKRTGEKVFLECVQDMDHENMFWYRQDPGLGLRLIYFSYDVKMKEKGDIPEGYSVSREKKERFSLILESASTNQTSMYLCASWGGLATNEKLFFGSGTQLSVL.

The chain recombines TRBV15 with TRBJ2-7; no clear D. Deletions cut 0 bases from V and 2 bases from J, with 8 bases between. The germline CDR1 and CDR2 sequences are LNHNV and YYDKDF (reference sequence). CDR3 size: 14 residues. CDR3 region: CATSRDERTYEQYF. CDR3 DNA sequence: TGTGCCACCAGCAGAGACGAGCGTACCTACGAGCAGTACTTC.

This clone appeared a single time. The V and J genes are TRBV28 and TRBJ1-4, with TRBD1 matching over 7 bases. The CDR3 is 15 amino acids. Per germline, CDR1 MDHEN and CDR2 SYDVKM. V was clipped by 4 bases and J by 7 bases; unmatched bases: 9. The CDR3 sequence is CASSSTGVGSEKLFF. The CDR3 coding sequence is TGTGCCAGCAGTTCCACAGGGGTGGGAAGTGAAAAACTGTTTTTT.

CDR3 nucleotides: TGTGCCAGCAGCCAAAAAGACAGGACCCAGTACTTC. Translation: CASSQKDRTQYF. The V and J genes are TRBV3-1 (or the pseudogene TRBV3-2) and TRBJ2-5; perhaps TRBD1 as D (5 bases). This CDR3 has 12 amino acids. Trimming removed 2 bases from V and 7 bases from J, with 8 bases in between. The V gene's germline CDR1 is LGHDT and CDR2 YNNKEL (reference sequence).

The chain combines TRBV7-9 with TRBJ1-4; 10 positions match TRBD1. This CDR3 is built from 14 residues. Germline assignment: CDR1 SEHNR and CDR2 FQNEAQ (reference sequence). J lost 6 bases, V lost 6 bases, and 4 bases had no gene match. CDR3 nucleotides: TGTGCCAGCAGTTTCGGACAGGGGGATGAAAAACTGTTTTTT. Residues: CASSFGQGDEKLFF.

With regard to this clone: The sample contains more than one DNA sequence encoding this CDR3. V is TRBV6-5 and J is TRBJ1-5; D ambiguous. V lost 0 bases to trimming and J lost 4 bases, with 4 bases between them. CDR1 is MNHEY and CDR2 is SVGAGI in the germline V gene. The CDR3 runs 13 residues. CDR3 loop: CASSYSRNQPQHF. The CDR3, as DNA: TGTGCCAGCAGTTACTCCCGTAATCAGCCCCAGCATTTT.

The CDR3 spells CASSVEEFSGNTIYF. The CDR3 region has the DNA TGTGCCAGCAGCGTAGAAGAGTTCTCTGGAAACACCATATATTTT. V and J are TRBV9 and TRBJ1-3; D remains unclear. There are 15 residues in the CDR3. The V gene's germline CDR1 is SGDLS and CDR2 YYNGEE. V was cut by 0 bases and J by 0 bases, with 7 bases left in between.

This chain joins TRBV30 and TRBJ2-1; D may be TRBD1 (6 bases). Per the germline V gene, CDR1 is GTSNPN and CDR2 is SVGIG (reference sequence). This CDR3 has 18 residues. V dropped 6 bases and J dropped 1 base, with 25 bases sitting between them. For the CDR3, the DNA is TGTGCCTGTACCCCCAGGGGCCTATCCTTTCCTTCCTACAATGAGCAGTTCTTC. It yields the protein CACTPRGLSFPSYNEQFF.

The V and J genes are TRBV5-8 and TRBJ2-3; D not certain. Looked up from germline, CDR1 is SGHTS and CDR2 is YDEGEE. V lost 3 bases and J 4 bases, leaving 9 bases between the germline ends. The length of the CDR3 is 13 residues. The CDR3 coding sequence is TGTGCCAGCAGCTACCTAGACCCAGATACGCAGTATTTT. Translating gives CASSYLDPDTQYF.

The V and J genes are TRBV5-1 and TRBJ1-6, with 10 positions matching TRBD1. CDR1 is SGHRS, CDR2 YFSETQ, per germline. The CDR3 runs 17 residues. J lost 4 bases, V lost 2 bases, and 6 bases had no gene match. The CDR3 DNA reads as TGCGCCAGCAGCTTACGGACAGGGGGACTTTATAATTCACCCCTCCACTTT. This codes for CASSLRTGGLYNSPLHF.

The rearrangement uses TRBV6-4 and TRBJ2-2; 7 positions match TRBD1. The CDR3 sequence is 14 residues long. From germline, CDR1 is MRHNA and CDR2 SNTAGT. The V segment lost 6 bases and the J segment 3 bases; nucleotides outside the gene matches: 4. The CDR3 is CASRRTGYTGELFF. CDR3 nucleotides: TGTGCCAGCAGGAGGACAGGATACACCGGGGAGCTGTTTTTT.

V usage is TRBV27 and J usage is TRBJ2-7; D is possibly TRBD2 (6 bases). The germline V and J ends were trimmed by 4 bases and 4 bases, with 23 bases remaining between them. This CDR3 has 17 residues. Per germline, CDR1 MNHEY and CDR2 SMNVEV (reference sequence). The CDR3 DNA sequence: TGTGCCAGCAGTTCCACAGTAGCTGGAGGGCCCGTGTACGAGCAGTACTTC. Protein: CASSSTVAGGPVYEQYF.

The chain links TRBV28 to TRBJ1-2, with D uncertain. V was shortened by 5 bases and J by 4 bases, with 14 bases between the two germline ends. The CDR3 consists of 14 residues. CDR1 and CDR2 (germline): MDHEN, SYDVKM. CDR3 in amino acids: CASSHPERGYGYTF. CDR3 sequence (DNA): TGTGCCAGCAGTCACCCCGAACGGGGCTATGGCTACACCTTC.

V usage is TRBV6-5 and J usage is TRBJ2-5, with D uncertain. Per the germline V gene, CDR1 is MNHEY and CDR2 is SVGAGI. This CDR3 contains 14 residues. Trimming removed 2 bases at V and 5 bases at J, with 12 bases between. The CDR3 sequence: CASSYRNQRETQYF. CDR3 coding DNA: TGTGCCAGCAGTTACCGTAACCAACGGGAGACCCAGTACTTC.

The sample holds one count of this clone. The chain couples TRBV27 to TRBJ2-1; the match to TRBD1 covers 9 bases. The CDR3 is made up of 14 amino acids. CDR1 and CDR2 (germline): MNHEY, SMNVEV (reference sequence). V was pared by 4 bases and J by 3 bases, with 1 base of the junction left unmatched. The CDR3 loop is CASSWTGVYNEQFF. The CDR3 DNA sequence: TGTGCCAGCAGTTGGACAGGGGTCTACAATGAGCAGTTCTTC.

CDR3 nucleotide sequence: TGCGCCAGCAGCCTAGACAGCACAGATACGCAGTATTTT. Translating it yields CASSLDSTDTQYF. This rearrangement joins TRBV5-1 to TRBJ2-3; D remains unclear. V lost 4 bases, J lost 0 bases, and 6 bases lay in between. The CDR3 runs to 13 residues. Germline V gene data show CDR1 as SGHRS and CDR2 as YFSETQ.

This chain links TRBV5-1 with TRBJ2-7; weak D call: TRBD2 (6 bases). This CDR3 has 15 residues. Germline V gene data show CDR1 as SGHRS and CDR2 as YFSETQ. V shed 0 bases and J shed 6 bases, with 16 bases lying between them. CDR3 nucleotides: TGCGCCAGCAGCTTGGTGGAGGGACGGAGTAGCGAGCAGTACTTC. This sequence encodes CASSLVEGRSSEQYF. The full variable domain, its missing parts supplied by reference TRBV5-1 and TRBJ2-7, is KAGVTQTPRYLIKTRGQQVTLSCSPISGHRSVSWYQQTPGQGLQFLFEYFSETQRNKGNFPGRFSGRQFSNSRSEMNVSTLELGDSALYLCASSLVEGRSSEQYFGPGTRLTVT.

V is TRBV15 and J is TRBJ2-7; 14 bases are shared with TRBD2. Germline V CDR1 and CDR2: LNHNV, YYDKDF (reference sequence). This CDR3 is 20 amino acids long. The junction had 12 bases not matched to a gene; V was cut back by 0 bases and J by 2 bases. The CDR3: CATSRDSGTSGSGTAYEQYF. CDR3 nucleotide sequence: TGTGCCACCAGCAGAGACTCCGGGACTAGCGGGAGTGGCACGGCCTACGAGCAGTACTTC.